Listed below are T cell receptor beta chains from one sample, sequenced in a study of T cells in Graves' hyperthyroidism and ophthalmopathy. Each CDR3 protein is one row after TCRdb ran MiXCR on the multiplex PCR reads. The profile shows approximately 360,000 distinct CDR3 sequences, around 25% of them singletons. Sequenced sample: blood. The receptors shown here come from a man in his forties or fifties with Graves' hyperthyroidism. Each CDR3 is given with its conserved first and last residue. A D gene is named only where the DNA matches it firmly. A row's size may be missing; if present it is once, few, many or a size class.

J,size,V,D,DNA,CDR3
TRBJ1-2,once,TRBV29-1,-,TGCAGCGTTGTTTCCTCGGGCCGGGAAGGGTATGGCTACACCTTC,CSVVSSGREGYGYTF
TRBJ2-5,few,TRBV18,-,TGTGCCAGCTCACCGGGAGCGCAGCGGGAGACCCAGTACTTC,CASSPGAQRETQYF
TRBJ2-3,-,TRBV7-3,-,TGTGCCAGCAGCTCCCTGAGTGGGGATACGCAGTATTTT,CASSSLSGDTQYF
TRBJ2-1,many,TRBV28,TRBD2,TGTGCCAGCAGATCCAGGGGGGGGACAGCCGGGACTAGCGGTTACAATGAGCAGTTCTTC,CASRSRGGTAGTSGYNEQFF
TRBJ2-5,-,TRBV7-9,-,TGTGCCAGCAGCTTCCTGGACTGGAAAACCCGAGAGACCCAGTACTTC,CASSFLDWKTRETQYF
TRBJ2-1,few,TRBV7-9,TRBD2,TGTGCCAGCAGCTCGGATCGACTAGCGGGAGGGCCGTCCAATGAGCAGTTCTTC,CASSSDRLAGGPSNEQFF
TRBJ2-7,many,TRBV12-3/TRBV12-4,-,TGTGCCAGCAGGCGGGACAGCTACGAGCAGTACTTC,CASRRDSYEQYF
TRBJ2-1,-,TRBV7-2,TRBD2,TGTGCCAGCAGCTTAGTTACGGGGGGAATCGGTGAGCAGTTCTTC,CASSLVTGGIGEQFF
TRBJ2-1,-,TRBV12-5,-,TGTGCTAGTGCCCTTGGGTGGGCCAGGGACCCCTGGACAAATGAGCAGTTCTTC,CASALGWARDPWTNEQFF
TRBJ1-1,-,TRBV11-3,-,TGTGCCAGCATCACACATCCGAACACTGAAGCTTTCTTT,CASITHPNTEAFF
TRBJ2-2,few,TRBV24-1,-,TGTGCCACCAATGACATCCTTACCGGGGAGCTGTTTTTT,CATNDILTGELFF
TRBJ2-3,many,TRBV13,-,TGTGCCAGCAGCCACACGAAGGGGAGCACAGATACGCAGTATTTT,CASSHTKGSTDTQYF
TRBJ1-4,few,TRBV9,-,TGTGCCAGCAGCGTCTCTCTGGGGACTAATGAAAAACTGTTTTTT,CASSVSLGTNEKLFF
TRBJ2-5,-,TRBV20-1,-,TGCAGTGCTCCATCTGGGGGCCAGGAGACCCAGTACTTC,CSAPSGGQETQYF
TRBJ2-3,once,TRBV29-1,TRBD2,TGCAGCGTTGGGGGGGGGGCTAGCGGGAACACAGATACGCAGTATTTT,CSVGGGASGNTDTQYF
TRBJ1-4,-,TRBV2,-,TGTGCCAGCATCATCGGGGCCCCCGGCGAAAAACTGTTTTTT,CASIIGAPGEKLFF
TRBJ1-2,few,TRBV28,TRBD1,TGTGCCAGCAGTTTAAGGGGACAGGGTGTAAACTATGGCTACACCTTC,CASSLRGQGVNYGYTF
TRBJ1-2,many,TRBV15,-,TGTGCCACCAGCAGAGACAGATCCCACTATGGCTACACCTTC,CATSRDRSHYGYTF
TRBJ2-3,-,TRBV19,-,TGTGCCAGTAGTGCCCACTTCCCCCGCACAGATACGCAGTATTTT,CASSAHFPRTDTQYF
TRBJ1-3,few,TRBV7-2,-,TGTGCCAGCAGCCCGACCCAACCTGGAAACACCATATATTTT,CASSPTQPGNTIYF
TRBJ2-5,-,TRBV7-9,TRBD1,TGTGCCAGCAGCTCAAGACAGGGGGCATCGTGGGAGACCCAGTACTTC,CASSSRQGASWETQYF
TRBJ2-5,-,TRBV11-2,TRBD2,TGTGCCAGCAGCCAAGAATCGAGCGGGGGCCAAGAGACCCAGTACTTC,CASSQESSGGQETQYF
TRBJ2-7,-,TRBV27,-,TGTGCCAGCAGTGAGGGCTTGGGGCTTGAGCAGTACTTC,CASSEGLGLEQYF
TRBJ1-1,-,TRBV30,-,TGTGCCTGGGAACGTTGGACCTTGAACACTGAAGCTTTCTTT,CAWERWTLNTEAFF
TRBJ2-1,many,TRBV7-8,-,TGTGCCAGCAGCTTAGCGTCCCCCAATGAGCAGTTCTTC,CASSLASPNEQFF
TRBJ2-1,-,TRBV4-1,-,TGCGCCAGCAGCCTGGGGGCAGGTCGGATCGATGAGCAGTTCTTC,CASSLGAGRIDEQFF
TRBJ2-1,many,TRBV2,-,TGTGCCAGCAGTGAATGGGGACAGGGCCGGAGCGGGAGTTTCAATGAGCAGTTCTTC,CASSEWGQGRSGSFNEQFF
TRBJ2-5,-,TRBV6-1,-,TGTGCCAGCAGCTCTCGATCGGGGGACAACCAAGAGACCCAGTACTTC,CASSSRSGDNQETQYF
TRBJ2-1,-,TRBV9,-,TGTGCCAGCAGCGGCCTAGGGGCCTATGAGCAGTTCTTC,CASSGLGAYEQFF
TRBJ2-1,once,TRBV19,-,TGTGCCAGTAGTATAGATCCTGGCGGACACAATGAGCAGTTCTTC,CASSIDPGGHNEQFF
TRBJ1-6,few,TRBV30,-,TGTGCCTGGAGTGTACGGAGGATTAATTCACCCCTCCACTTT,CAWSVRRINSPLHF
TRBJ2-5,-,TRBV10-1,-,TGTGCCATCAGTGAGTCGGAAGGACTTGGGGCCCAGTACTTC,CAISESEGLGAQYF
TRBJ2-1,-,TRBV20-1,TRBD2,TGCAGTGCCCTGAGCGGGAAATACAATGAGCAGTTCTTC,CSALSGKYNEQFF
TRBJ2-3,few,TRBV19,TRBD2,TGTGCCAGTAAAGGAGGGACTAGCGGGAGGATGGATACGCAGTATTTT,CASKGGTSGRMDTQYF
TRBJ2-5,few,TRBV9,-,TGTGCCAGCAGCGTAGGACTAGGAGGTACAGAGACCCAGTACTTC,CASSVGLGGTETQYF
TRBJ2-3,-,TRBV5-1,TRBD2,TGCGCCAGCAGCGGGGGACTAGCGGGAGGAAGTGGTACGCAGTATTTT,CASSGGLAGGSGTQYF
TRBJ2-1,-,TRBV12-5,-,TGTGCTAGTGGCTTAAGCGGAAATGAGCAGTTCTTC,CASGLSGNEQFF
TRBJ1-5,-,TRBV27,-,TGTGCCAGCAGATTGGGTTTCACGGTTGGAGGCAATCAGCCCCAGCATTTT,CASRLGFTVGGNQPQHF
TRBJ2-5,few,TRBV7-3,TRBD1,TGTGCCAGCAGCTCGCAGGGGGAGAAAGAGACCCAGTACTTC,CASSSQGEKETQYF
TRBJ1-3,few,TRBV5-1,-,TGCGCCAGCAGCGAAAACACTGGAAACACCATATATTTT,CASSENTGNTIYF
TRBJ2-1,-,TRBV28,TRBD2,TGTGCCAGCAGTACCTGGACTAGCGGGAATGAGCAGTTCTTC,CASSTWTSGNEQFF
TRBJ2-2,few,TRBV10-3,-,TGTGCCATCAGTGAAGCAGTAAACACCGGGGAGCTGTTTTTT,CAISEAVNTGELFF
TRBJ2-1,few,TRBV6-8,-,TGTGCCAGCCCACCCCGCGCGGCAGATTTAGGCGGTTACAATGAGCAGTTCTTC,CASPPRAADLGGYNEQFF
TRBJ1-6,-,TRBV12-3/TRBV12-4,-,TGTGCCACCGGATTTACAGGGAATAATTCACCCCTCCACTTT,CATGFTGNNSPLHF
TRBJ2-7,many,TRBV2,TRBD2,TGTGCCAGCAGGGGGACTAGCGTTGAGATCTACGAGCAGTACTTC,CASRGTSVEIYEQYF
TRBJ2-7,-,TRBV2,-,TGTGCCAGCCGCTTCGGACAGAGCCTTCCCTACGAGCAGTACTTC,CASRFGQSLPYEQYF
TRBJ2-7,many,TRBV5-1,TRBD1,TGCGCCAGCAGCGGGGGACAGGGCTACGAGCAGTACTTC,CASSGGQGYEQYF
TRBJ1-2,-,TRBV6-1,-,TGTGCCAGCAGTGATGTCGGGTATGGCTACACCTTC,CASSDVGYGYTF
TRBJ2-1,few,TRBV11-2,TRBD2,TGTGCCAGCAGCTTAGTATTCCAGCTAGCGGCTAATTACAATGAGCAGTTCTTC,CASSLVFQLAANYNEQFF
TRBJ2-5,-,TRBV5-6,-,TGTGCCAGCAGCTTGGCCGGACCCATGGGAGAGACCCAGTACTTC,CASSLAGPMGETQYF
TRBJ2-2,-,TRBV7-9,-,TGTGCCAGCAGCTTAAAGGCCGGGGGGCTGTTTTTT,CASSLKAGGLFF
TRBJ2-1,-,TRBV14,TRBD2,TGTGCCAGCAGCCCGACTAGCGGGAGGGACAATGAGCAGTTCTTC,CASSPTSGRDNEQFF
TRBJ2-1,many,TRBV11-3,-,TGTGCCAGCAGCTTAGGGAGGGGGGGAGGTAATGAGCAGTTCTTC,CASSLGRGGGNEQFF
TRBJ2-1,few,TRBV28,TRBD2,TGTGCCAGCAGTCCCCCCAGAGCGGGAGACAATGAGCAGTTCTTC,CASSPPRAGDNEQFF
TRBJ1-1,-,TRBV29-1,-,TGCAGCGTTGAAGAATTTGGTTTTGGGGCCGGAGCTTTCTTT,CSVEEFGFGAGAFF
TRBJ2-1,-,TRBV2,TRBD2,TGTGCCAGCAGTGATGGACCAGCGGGAGAGGATGAGCAGTTCTTC,CASSDGPAGEDEQFF
TRBJ1-2,-,TRBV20-1,-,TGCAGTGCTAGAGCCCCGACAGCCAGCGGCTACACCTTC,CSARAPTASGYTF